The 3 T cell receptor beta chains listed next were all sequenced from one sample in a study of control samples from healthy donors and cancer patients. Libraries were prepared by immunoSEQ multiplex PCR; TCRdb keeps only in-frame clonotypes and omits some of them. The data contain 60,000 to 95,000 clones, approximately 84% of them singletons. Sample: blood. The source of these receptors is a man aged 50 to 59 in good health.

The sample holds one count of this clone. The V call is TRBV5-1, the J call TRBJ2-7; a possible D gene is TRBD1 (6 bases). The germline V gene encodes CDR1 SGHRS and CDR2 YFSETQ. V was clipped by 4 bases and J by 3 bases, with 17 bases between them. The CDR3 loop spans 15 amino acids. The CDR3: CASSQGRSDSYEQYF. CDR3 sequence (DNA): TGCGCCAGCAGCCAGGGGCGATCAGATAGCTACGAGCAGTACTTC.

The rearrangement joins TRBV3-1 (or the pseudogene TRBV3-2) to TRBJ2-1; TRBD2 aligns across 8 bases. The CDR3 is 14 amino acids. Germline values: CDR1 LGHDT, CDR2 YNNKEL (reference sequence). J was trimmed by 12 bases and V by 4 bases; bases with no gene match: 11. The CDR3 nucleotides read TGTGCCAGCAGCCCCATTGGAGCGGGAGCCGTGCAGTTCTTC. Amino acid sequence: CASSPIGAGAVQFF.

In DNA, the CDR3 is TGCGCCAGCAGCTTTGGGGGTGGAACCTACAATGAGCAGTTCTTC. Protein product: CASSFGGGTYNEQFF. The chain carries TRBV5-1 and TRBJ2-1; either TRBD1 or TRBD2 may supply D (5 bases each). Trimming left V 2 bases short and J 2 bases short, with 11 bases between. Germline CDR1 is SGHRS and CDR2 is YFSETQ. The CDR3 runs to 15 residues. The complete variable domain, with remaining parts taken from reference TRBV5-1 and TRBJ2-1, reads KAGVTQTPRYLIKTRGQQVTLSCSPISGHRSVSWYQQTPGQGLQFLFEYFSETQRNKGNFPGRFSGRQFSNSRSEMNVSTLELGDSALYLCASSFGGGTYNEQFFGPGTRLTVL.